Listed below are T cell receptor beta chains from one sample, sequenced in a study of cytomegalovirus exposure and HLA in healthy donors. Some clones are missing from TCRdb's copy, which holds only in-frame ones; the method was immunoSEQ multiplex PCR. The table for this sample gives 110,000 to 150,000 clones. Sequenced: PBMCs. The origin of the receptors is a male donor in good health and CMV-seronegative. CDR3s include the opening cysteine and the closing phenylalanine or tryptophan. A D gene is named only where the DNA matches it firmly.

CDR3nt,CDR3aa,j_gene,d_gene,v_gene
TGCGCCGTAAATCAGCCCCAGCATTTT,CAVNQPQHF,TRBJ1-5,-,TRBV10-1
TGTGCCAGCAGCTTACAGCAGGGACTAGCGAGTTACACAGATACGCAGTATTTT,CASSLQQGLASYTDTQYF,TRBJ2-3,TRBD2,TRBV7-9
TGTGCCTGGAGTAGAGGACGGGGGGAAGAGACCCAGTACTTC,CAWSRGRGEETQYF,TRBJ2-5,TRBD2,TRBV30
TGCGCCAGCAGCTCCGGACTAGCGGGGGCCTCGAGCTCCTACAATGAGCAGTTCTTC,CASSSGLAGASSSYNEQFF,TRBJ2-1,TRBD2,TRBV5-1
TGTGCCAGCAGTGGGAGGACAGGGAACACTGAAGCTTTCTTT,CASSGRTGNTEAFF,TRBJ1-1,TRBD1,TRBV25-1
TGTGCCAGCAGCCTCGCTAGGGGGGGAGATACGCAGTATTTT,CASSLARGGDTQYF,TRBJ2-3,-,TRBV14
TGTGCCAGCAGCTTAGATCAAGGGGCATATGGCTACACCTTC,CASSLDQGAYGYTF,TRBJ1-2,-,TRBV11-2
TGTGCCTGGAGTCCCCGGGGTAAAGAGAATGAAAAACTGTTTTTT,CAWSPRGKENEKLFF,TRBJ1-4,-,TRBV30
TGTGCCAGCAGCTTAGGAGAGCGGGAGTATCAGACCCAGTACTTC,CASSLGEREYQTQYF,TRBJ2-5,TRBD2,TRBV7-6
TGTGCCAGCAGCCCGGGACAGGGGACCGGTGATCACTACAATGAGCAGTTCTTC,CASSPGQGTGDHYNEQFF,TRBJ2-1,TRBD1,TRBV2
TGTGCCACCAGCAGAGCTTACAATGAGCAGTTCTTC,CATSRAYNEQFF,TRBJ2-1,-,TRBV15
TGTGCCTGGAGTGTAGGCAGGACAGGGGGGAACACTGAAGCTTTCTTT,CAWSVGRTGGNTEAFF,TRBJ1-1,TRBD1,TRBV30
TGTGCCAGCAGCTTTACAGGGGTAGGTCCACCCCTCCACTTT,CASSFTGVGPPLHF,TRBJ1-6,TRBD1,TRBV5-6
TGTGCCAGCAGCTTAGGCGGGCGCTCCTACAATGAGCAGTTCTTC,CASSLGGRSYNEQFF,TRBJ2-1,-,TRBV7-2
TGTGCCAGCAGTTACCGTACATTATCTGGGGCCAACGTCCTGACTTTC,CASSYRTLSGANVLTF,TRBJ2-6,-,TRBV6-6
TGTGCCAGCTCACCAAGCCGGGGGGGGCACACTGAAGCTTTCTTT,CASSPSRGGHTEAFF,TRBJ1-1,-,TRBV18
TGTGCCAGCAGCATCGGACAGGGTGTTCGTGAAAAACTGTTTTTT,CASSIGQGVREKLFF,TRBJ1-4,TRBD1,TRBV7-9
TGTGCCAGCTCACCGGGACAGGGGAATTCACCCCTCCACTTT,CASSPGQGNSPLHF,TRBJ1-6,TRBD1,TRBV18
TGTGCCAGTAGCCCGGACAGGGGGCTTCGAGAGACCCAGTACTTC,CASSPDRGLRETQYF,TRBJ2-5,TRBD1,TRBV19
TGTGCCAGCAGGACAACAGGGGGCGATGGCTACACCTTC,CASRTTGGDGYTF,TRBJ1-2,TRBD1,TRBV6-1
TGCGCCAGCAGCTTGACAGGGACAGGGGGCCCCTTCGACTATGGCTACACCTTC,CASSLTGTGGPFDYGYTF,TRBJ1-2,TRBD1,TRBV5-1
TGTGCCAGCTCACCATTGTTAGTAGCGGGTTACAATGAGCAGTTCTTC,CASSPLLVAGYNEQFF,TRBJ2-1,TRBD2,TRBV18
TGTGCCAGCAGTTATTCAATACAGGGTGAACAGCCCCAGCATTTT,CASSYSIQGEQPQHF,TRBJ1-5,-,TRBV6-6
TGTGCCAGTAGTATTGGGACTAGGGGGAAGACCCAGTACTTC,CASSIGTRGKTQYF,TRBJ2-5,TRBD2,TRBV19
TGCGCCAGCAGCGTCGACAGTAGCAATCAGCCCCAGCATTTT,CASSVDSSNQPQHF,TRBJ1-5,-,TRBV5-1
TGTGCCAGCAGCCGGGACCAGGGGGCAGGCGATCAGCCCCAGCATTTT,CASSRDQGAGDQPQHF,TRBJ1-5,TRBD1,TRBV5-6
TGCGCCAGCAGGGTCTCGGGACTGAGCTACTACGAGCAGTACTTC,CASRVSGLSYYEQYF,TRBJ2-7,-,TRBV5-1
TGTGCCAGCAGTTTAAATAGCAGGGGTGCCTACGAGCAGTACTTC,CASSLNSRGAYEQYF,TRBJ2-7,-,TRBV27
TGTGCCAGCAGCATGGACAGGTCCTCCTACGAGCAGTACTTC,CASSMDRSSYEQYF,TRBJ2-7,TRBD1,TRBV5-4
TGTGCCAGCAGCTTAGCAGGGGCTGGCTACGAGCAGTACTTC,CASSLAGAGYEQYF,TRBJ2-7,-,TRBV7-9
TGTGCCTGGAGTGCCGGACTAGCGGGAGAGCGGTTCTTC,CAWSAGLAGERFF,TRBJ2-1,TRBD2,TRBV30
TGCGCCAGCAGCCCGGGATCTCAAGAGACCCAGTACTTC,CASSPGSQETQYF,TRBJ2-5,-,TRBV4-1
TGCGCCAGCTCAAGAGTGGACCTAGGGGGCTCTGGGGCCAACGTCCTGACTTTC,CASSRVDLGGSGANVLTF,TRBJ2-6,-,TRBV4-3
TGTGCCATCAGTGAGTTAGAGAGCAATCAGCCCCAGCATTTT,CAISELESNQPQHF,TRBJ1-5,-,TRBV10-3
TGTGCCAGCAGCTTGAGGAGGACTGAAGCTTTCTTT,CASSLRRTEAFF,TRBJ1-1,-,TRBV7-9
TGTGCCTGGACTCCGGGCCCGCGGGTGTATGGCTACACCTTC,CAWTPGPRVYGYTF,TRBJ1-2,-,TRBV30
TGTGCCAGCAGTAGACCGGGACAGATGGGGACTGAAGCTTTCTTT,CASSRPGQMGTEAFF,TRBJ1-1,TRBD1,TRBV6-1
TGCGCCAGCAGCCAAGATGACTCCGTCACAGATACGCAGTATTTT,CASSQDDSVTDTQYF,TRBJ2-3,-,TRBV4-3
TGCGCCAGCAGCTGGACAGGGGGGAAGGACGAGCAGTACTTC,CASSWTGGKDEQYF,TRBJ2-7,TRBD1,TRBV5-1
TGCAGTGCTAGGACGGGCTATGGCTACACCTTC,CSARTGYGYTF,TRBJ1-2,-,TRBV20-1
TGTGCCAGCAGTGAGTGGGCTAGCGGGATGCGTATGGGGTTCTACGAGCAGTACTTC,CASSEWASGMRMGFYEQYF,TRBJ2-7,TRBD2,TRBV6-1
TGTGCCAGCAGCTCTAGAACCAGGGGGCCGGGGGAGACCCAGTACTTC,CASSSRTRGPGETQYF,TRBJ2-5,TRBD1,TRBV7-8
TGTGCCAGCAGCCGGAATAGCGGCAACGCTTTCGATGAGCAGTTCTTC,CASSRNSGNAFDEQFF,TRBJ2-1,-,TRBV7-2
TGTGCCAGCAGCGTAGGAAATTCACATGGGGACAGGGGGCGAAGAGAGACCCAGTACTTC,CASSVGNSHGDRGRRETQYF,TRBJ2-5,TRBD1,TRBV9
TGTGCCATCAGTGAGAAAATCACAGGGGTCGGAACTGAAGCTTTCTTT,CAISEKITGVGTEAFF,TRBJ1-1,TRBD1,TRBV10-3
TGCGCCAGCAGTCTAAAAACCGGACAGGGAAACACCATATATTTT,CASSLKTGQGNTIYF,TRBJ1-3,-,TRBV23-1
TGTGCCAGTAGTATACCCGAGGGTGGTTCACCCCTCCACTTT,CASSIPEGGSPLHF,TRBJ1-6,-,TRBV19
TGTGCCAGCAGCGTAGGTAGCAGAATAATCACCGGGGAGCTGTTTTTT,CASSVGSRIITGELFF,TRBJ2-2,-,TRBV9
TGCGCCAGCAGCTTTAGCGGGAGGGCAGATACGCAGTATTTT,CASSFSGRADTQYF,TRBJ2-3,TRBD2,TRBV5-1
TGCGCCAGCAGCTTCCGACAGGGTACAGATACGCAGTATTTT,CASSFRQGTDTQYF,TRBJ2-3,TRBD1,TRBV5-1
TGTGCCAGCAGTTTATCAAGGACAGGGGGCAATGAAGCTTTCTTT,CASSLSRTGGNEAFF,TRBJ1-1,TRBD1,TRBV27
TGTGCCAGCAGTGTACCGGACAGTATGAACACTGAAGCTTTCTTT,CASSVPDSMNTEAFF,TRBJ1-1,-,TRBV2
TGTGCCAGTAATACGGCGGGACAGGGAAGGGGGGCCAACGTCCTGACTTTC,CASNTAGQGRGANVLTF,TRBJ2-6,TRBD1,TRBV19